The 16 T cell receptor beta chains presented below share a single source sample, sequenced in a study of shared clonotypes between healthy human individuals. The naive CD8 fraction comprised CD45RO-negative cells positively selected for CCR7 and excluded terminally differentiated effector memory CD45RA+ cells. Data came from immunoSEQ multiplex PCR; TCRdb stores just in-frame clones and leaves some out. This table holds 1.5 million to 2.5 million clones, about 94% found once. The specimen sequenced was naive CD8+ T cells sorted from blood. The receptors originated from a man aged 18-30 years in good health.

This clone is a singleton in its sample. The CDR3 DNA follows: TGTGCCAGCATCCAAACAGGGACCGGGGCCAACGTCCTGACTTTC. Its translation: CASIQTGTGANVLTF. J is TRBJ2-6 and V is TRBV7-9, with a tentative D call TRBD1 (6 bases). This CDR3 has 15 residues. Germline CDR1 reads SEHNR; CDR2 reads FQNEAQ (reference sequence). V dropped 7 bases and J dropped 4 bases, with 14 bases sitting between them. Filled out from reference TRBV7-9 and TRBJ2-6, the complete variable domain reads DTGVSQNPRHKITKRGQNVTFRCDPISEHNRLYWYRQTLGQGPEFLTYFQNEAQLEKSRLLSDRFSAERPKGSFSTLEIQRTEQGDSAMYLCASIQTGTGANVLTFGAGSRLTVL.

The chain is built from TRBV7-9 and TRBJ1-1; possible D gene TRBD1, 5 bases. In germline, CDR1 is SEHNR, CDR2 FQNEAQ (reference sequence). V shed 4 bases and J shed 3 bases, with 15 bases lying between them. The CDR3 has 15 residues. The CDR3 region is CASSSGEGRDTEAFF. The CDR3 DNA sequence: TGTGCCAGCAGCTCCGGAGAGGGGAGGGACACTGAAGCTTTCTTT.

The chain joins TRBV28 to TRBJ2-7, with D uncertain. The CDR3 is 13 amino acids. V was pared by 4 bases and J by 7 bases, with 14 bases between. Germline V gene lookup returns CDR1 MDHEN and CDR2 SYDVKM. The CDR3 DNA reads as TGTGCCAGCAGTTCCCTCGGGTTTGAAGAGCAGTACTTC. Translating gives CASSSLGFEEQYF.

The chain recombines TRBV2 with TRBJ1-1; no clear D. V lost 7 bases and J 2 bases, leaving 14 bases between the germline ends. The CDR3 has 14 residues. Germline V gene sequence: CDR1 SNHLY, CDR2 FYNNEI. The CDR3 DNA is TGTGCCAGCATGAAAGATTTCCTTAACACTGAAGCTTTCTTT. Protein: CASMKDFLNTEAFF.

This chain uses TRBV5-8 with TRBJ2-3; tentative D call: TRBD1 (6 bases). Germline loops: CDR1 SGHTS, CDR2 YDEGEE. The CDR3 is 15 amino acids. The V end was cut by 0 bases, the J end by 1 base, with 9 bases between. CDR3 in amino acids: CASSLVGGGTDTQYF. The CDR3 DNA reads as TGTGCCAGCAGCTTGGTAGGGGGAGGCACAGATACGCAGTATTTT.

The chain couples TRBV6-4 to TRBJ1-1; D possibly corresponds to TRBD1 (6 bases). V shed 6 bases and J shed 4 bases, with 12 bases lying between them. This CDR3 spans 13 amino acids. Germline V gene sequence: CDR1 MRHNA, CDR2 SNTAGT. CDR3 bases: TGTGCCAGCAGCCTGGGAGGGGGCACTGAAGCTTTCTTT. This gives the protein CASSLGGGTEAFF.

Note on this clone: The sample contains more than one DNA sequence encoding this CDR3. The rearrangement links TRBV29-1 to TRBJ2-7; possibly TRBD2 for D (5 bases). CDR1 is SQVTM and CDR2 is ANQGSEA in the germline V gene. V was cut by 3 bases and J by 3 bases, with 9 bases left in between. The CDR3 length is 12 residues. CDR3 DNA: TGCAGCGTTGAGGCCGGGGACTACGAGCAGTACTTC. Protein sequence: CSVEAGDYEQYF.

The chain uses TRBV7-9 and TRBJ2-1; weak D call: TRBD2 (7 bases). The germline V gene has CDR1 SEHNR and CDR2 FQNEAQ (reference sequence). Trimming removed 1 base at V and 8 bases at J, with 15 bases between. The CDR3 is made up of 15 amino acids. For the CDR3, the DNA is TGTGCCAGCAGCTTAGGCGGGGGCCCTAATTATGAGCAGTTCTTC. Encoded protein: CASSLGGGPNYEQFF. Drawing the rest from reference TRBV7-9 and TRBJ2-1, the complete variable domain is DTGVSQNPRHKITKRGQNVTFRCDPISEHNRLYWYRQTLGQGPEFLTYFQNEAQLEKSRLLSDRFSAERPKGSFSTLEIQRTEQGDSAMYLCASSLGGGPNYEQFFGPGTRLTVL.

The J gene is TRBJ1-5, the V gene TRBV6-5; a weak D match, TRBD1 (6 bases). The ends were cut back, 3 bases at V and 6 bases at J, with 12 bases in the middle. The germline V gene has CDR1 MNHEY and CDR2 SVGAGI. The CDR3 contains 14 residues. The CDR3 DNA reads TGTGCCAGCAGTTATGGGGCAGGGGTTCAGCCCCAGCATTTT. Its translation is CASSYGAGVQPQHF.

Comment on this clone: In the same sample, other DNA sequences code for this CDR3. The chain links TRBV6-5 to TRBJ2-7, with 10 bases that match TRBD2. The V gene's germline CDR1 is MNHEY and CDR2 SVGAGI. Trimming removed 3 bases from V and 4 bases from J; junction bases left unmatched: 3. The CDR3 runs to 14 residues. CDR3 in DNA: TGTGCCAGCAGTTATGGAGCGGGAGGGTACGAGCAGTACTTC. Translating it yields CASSYGAGGYEQYF.

The chain couples TRBV27 to TRBJ1-5, with D unresolved. Trimming stripped 6 bases from V and 0 bases from J, with 9 bases between. Germline CDR1 reads MNHEY; CDR2 reads SMNVEV (reference sequence). The CDR3 sequence is 14 residues long. For the CDR3, the DNA is TGTGCCAGCAGCCAGGACGATAGCAATCAGCCCCAGCATTTT. Translating it yields CASSQDDSNQPQHF.

This clone was seen a handful of times. This sample includes further DNA sequences coding for the same CDR3. The V gene is TRBV9, the J gene TRBJ1-1; D may be TRBD1 (6 bases). CDR1 and CDR2 from the germline V gene are SGDLS and YYNGEE. There are 13 residues in the CDR3. The V end lost 4 bases, the J end lost 4 bases, and 11 bases lay between the germline ends. Written as DNA, the CDR3 is TGTGCCAGCAGCCTCGGGGGCTCCACTGAAGCTTTCTTT. The encoded protein is CASSLGGSTEAFF.

The chain uses TRBV7-9 and TRBJ2-7; 14 positions agree with TRBD2. CDR3 length: 19 residues. Germline V gene lookup returns CDR1 SEHNR and CDR2 FQNEAQ (reference sequence). The ends lost 4 bases at V and 2 bases at J; junction bases unmatched: 13. CDR3 DNA: TGTGCCAGCAGCTCCGGACTAGCGGGAGGCCAGATGATTCCCTACGAGCAGTACTTC. It codes for CASSSGLAGGQMIPYEQYF. Together with reference TRBV7-9 and TRBJ2-7, the CDR3 gives the full variable domain: DTGVSQNPRHKITKRGQNVTFRCDPISEHNRLYWYRQTLGQGPEFLTYFQNEAQLEKSRLLSDRFSAERPKGSFSTLEIQRTEQGDSAMYLCASSSGLAGGQMIPYEQYFGPGTRLTVT.

This clone is a singleton in its sample. The chain couples TRBV4-3 to TRBJ2-1; TRBD2 might be the D (5 bases). The CDR3 runs to 16 residues. Per germline, CDR1 LGHNA and CDR2 YSLEER. V was cut by 2 bases and J by 0 bases, with 11 bases left in between. In DNA, the CDR3 is TGCGCCAGCAGCCAAAATCTAGCCGACTCCTACAATGAGCAGTTCTTC. Translated: CASSQNLADSYNEQFF.

This chain links TRBV5-6 with TRBJ2-7, with D possibly being TRBD2 (5 bases). The CDR3 is 15 residues long. V was cut by 4 bases and J by 2 bases, with 16 bases left in between. From germline, CDR1 is SGHDT and CDR2 YYEEEE. The CDR3: CASSRNGGPPYEQYF. CDR3 sequence (DNA): TGTGCCAGCAGCCGCAACGGAGGACCACCCTACGAGCAGTACTTC.

V and J are TRBV5-1 and TRBJ1-1; possibly TRBD1 for D (6 bases). Trimming stripped 3 bases from V and 4 bases from J, with 13 bases between. CDR3 length: 14 amino acids. CDR1 and CDR2 from the germline V gene are SGHRS and YFSETQ. CDR3 region: CASSSEGGLTEAFF. CDR3 nucleotides: TGCGCCAGCAGCTCGGAAGGGGGGCTCACTGAAGCTTTCTTT.